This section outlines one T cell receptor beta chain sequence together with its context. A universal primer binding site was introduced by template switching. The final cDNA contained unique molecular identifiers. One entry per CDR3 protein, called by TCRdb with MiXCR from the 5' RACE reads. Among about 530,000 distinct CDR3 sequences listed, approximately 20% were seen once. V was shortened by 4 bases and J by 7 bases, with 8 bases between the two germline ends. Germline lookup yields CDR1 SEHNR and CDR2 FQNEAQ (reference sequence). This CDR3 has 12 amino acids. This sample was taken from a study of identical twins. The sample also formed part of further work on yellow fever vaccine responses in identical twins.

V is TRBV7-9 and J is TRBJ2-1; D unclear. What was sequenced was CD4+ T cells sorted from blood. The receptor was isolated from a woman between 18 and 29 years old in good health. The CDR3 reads CASSSGSNEQFF. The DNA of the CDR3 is TGTGCCAGCAGCTCTGGGTCGAATGAGCAGTTCTTC.